These 25 T cell receptor beta chains share one sample of origin, sequenced in a study of blood T cell repertoires in COVID-19. The assay was immunoSEQ multiplex PCR, and TCRdb's table has in-frame clones only and misses some. The sample carries 99,000 or so clones, roughly four fifths recorded once. The source material was peripheral blood. The source is a man aged 55 to 70 with acute or convalescent COVID-19.

This chain connects TRBV10-3 to TRBJ1-2; 7 nucleotides match TRBD1. CDR3 length equals 14 residues. V trimming: 9 bases; J trimming: 1 base; junction bases outside the gene matches: 8. Germline loops: CDR1 ENHRY, CDR2 SYGVKD. The DNA for the CDR3 is TGTGCCATATCGATGGACAGGAATAACTATGGCTACACCTTC. Its translation: CAISMDRNNYGYTF.

The chain joins TRBV28 to TRBJ2-7, with D tentatively TRBD2 (5 bases). Germline V gene lookup returns CDR1 MDHEN and CDR2 SYDVKM. The CDR3 length is 16 residues. Trimming removed 7 bases at V and 5 bases at J, with 24 bases between. CDR3 sequence (DNA): TGTGCCAGCACCTTACGGGGTAGCTGGGGTCGGGACGAGCAGTACTTC. Translation gives CASTLRGSWGRDEQYF.

This chain links TRBV11-2 with TRBJ2-1, with 7 bases lining up with TRBD2. With 5 bases clipped from V and 3 bases from J, the junction kept 16 bases outside the gene matches. The germline V gene has CDR1 SGHAT and CDR2 FQNNGV. The CDR3 covers 18 residues. The CDR3 protein is CASSPYGGRVGIYNEQFF. CDR3 in DNA: TGTGCCAGCAGCCCCTACGGGGGGAGGGTGGGGATCTACAATGAGCAGTTCTTC.

This chain uses TRBV7-3 with TRBJ2-1; perhaps TRBD2 as D (5 bases). The CDR3 sequence is 13 residues long. V lost 1 base, J lost 6 bases, and 7 bases lay in between. CDR1 and CDR2 from the germline V gene are SGHTA and FQGTGA. CDR3 sequence: CASSLSLANEQFF. CDR3 in DNA: TGTGCCAGCAGCTTAAGTCTAGCCAATGAGCAGTTCTTC.

This clone has a handful of counts. The V gene is TRBV5-1, the J gene TRBJ2-2; the match to TRBD1 covers 9 bases. CDR3 length: 16 amino acids. CDR1 is SGHRS and CDR2 is YFSETQ in the germline V gene. Trimming cost V 5 bases and J 1 base; bases outside gene matches: 6. The CDR3 region has the DNA TGCGCCAGCAGACCTCCGGGACAGGGGAACACCGGGGAGCTGTTTTTT. The encoded protein is CASRPPGQGNTGELFF.

The chain has TRBV10-1 and TRBJ2-7; tentatively, D is TRBD2 (5 bases). Germline CDR1 and CDR2: WNHNN and SYGVQD (reference sequence). Trimming removed 2 bases at V and 7 bases at J, with 9 bases between. This CDR3 has 12 amino acids. DNA for the CDR3: TGCGCCAGCAGTGAGGAGGGTCGGGAGCAGTACTTC. It encodes CASSEEGREQYF.

The V and J genes are TRBV7-3 and TRBJ2-1, with 8 nucleotides matching TRBD1. Germline-derived CDR1 and CDR2 are SGHTA and FQGTGA. The CDR3 contains 15 residues. V shed 5 bases and J 2 bases; nucleotides not matched to a gene: 5. CDR3 coding DNA: TGTGCCAGCAGCCCTACACAGGGGGCCTACAATGAGCAGTTCTTC. Its protein product is CASSPTQGAYNEQFF.

This chain uses TRBV19 with TRBJ1-5; D call uncertain. CDR3 length: 17 amino acids. Per the germline V gene, CDR1 is LNHDA and CDR2 is SQIVND (reference sequence). V lost 1 base to trimming and J lost 6 bases, with 19 bases between them. The chain's CDR3 is CASSIGSGKVLAQPQHF. The DNA of the CDR3 is TGTGCCAGTAGTATAGGGTCGGGGAAGGTCCTAGCTCAGCCCCAGCATTTT.

This rearrangement joins TRBV24-1 to TRBJ1-5; D unclear. The germline gives CDR1 KGHDR, CDR2 SFDVKD. Trimming removed 4 bases from V and 5 bases from J, with 14 bases in between. The CDR3 has 15 residues. The CDR3 DNA reads as TGTGCCACCAGTGAAGCAGGAGAGGGCGATCAGCCCCAGCATTTT. Translating gives CATSEAGEGDQPQHF.

The rearrangement links TRBV9 to TRBJ2-5; maybe TRBD2 (5 bases). The V gene lost 1 base and the J gene lost 5 bases, with 15 bases spanning the gap. The CDR3 loop spans 15 amino acids. Germline CDR1 is SGDLS and CDR2 is YYNGEE. Here the CDR3 reads CASSVRGSGGETQYF. The CDR3 DNA reads as TGTGCCAGCAGCGTACGGGGATCTGGCGGGGAGACCCAGTACTTC.

The genes are TRBV7-9 and TRBJ1-5; the D gene is possibly TRBD1 (5 bases). CDR1 is SEHNR and CDR2 is FQNEAQ in the germline V gene (reference sequence). The germline V and J ends were trimmed by 1 base and 9 bases, with 10 bases remaining between them. The CDR3 runs 13 residues. CDR3 amino acids: CASSLVGATPQHF. In DNA, the CDR3 is TGTGCCAGCAGCTTAGTTGGGGCAACGCCCCAGCATTTT.

The chain joins TRBV15 to TRBJ2-7; D uncertain. Germline CDR1 is LNHNV and CDR2 is YYDKDF (reference sequence). Trimming pared 0 bases from V and 7 bases from J, leaving 7 bases between. The CDR3 is 12 amino acids. The CDR3 DNA is TGTGCCACCAGCAGAGAGGTGCAGGAGCAGTACTTC. Protein product: CATSREVQEQYF.

The genes are TRBV30 and TRBJ1-5; D is perhaps TRBD1 (6 bases). The CDR3 runs to 13 residues. Trimming shortened V by 0 bases and J by 6 bases, and 9 bases separated the two germline ends. Germline CDR1 reads GTSNPN; CDR2 reads SVGIG (reference sequence). The CDR3 here is CAWSVRGGQPQHF. CDR3 DNA: TGTGCCTGGAGTGTACGAGGGGGTCAGCCCCAGCATTTT.

The chain combines TRBV28 with TRBJ2-1; 9 positions match TRBD1. J lost 12 bases, V lost 5 bases, and 14 bases had no gene match. CDR1 and CDR2 from the germline V gene are MDHEN and SYDVKM. The CDR3 extends over 15 amino acids. DNA of the CDR3: TGTGCCAGCAGTCCTCCCGGGACAGGGTTAAGTCGGCAGTTCTTC. It yields the protein CASSPPGTGLSRQFF.

This clone was observed once. This chain connects TRBV30 to TRBJ2-7; D is perhaps TRBD1 (5 bases). Germline V gene data show CDR1 as GTSNPN and CDR2 as SVGIG (reference sequence). The CDR3 extends over 11 amino acids. Trimming pared 4 bases from V and 5 bases from J, leaving 9 bases between. The CDR3 region has the DNA TGTGCCTGGAAGCTAGGGGACGAGCAGTACTTC. Protein sequence: CAWKLGDEQYF.

V is TRBV19 and J is TRBJ2-2; 10 bases agree with TRBD1. Germline CDR1 is LNHDA and CDR2 is SQIVND (reference sequence). This CDR3 comprises 15 residues. V lost 10 bases to trimming and J lost 5 bases; unmatched junction nucleotides: 10. CDR3 DNA sequence: TGTGCCACCCATCGACAGGGGGCAGGGACCGGGGAGCTGTTTTTT. Translating gives CATHRQGAGTGELFF.

The chain is built from TRBV24-1 and TRBJ1-5; weak D call: TRBD1 (6 bases). The germline gives CDR1 KGHDR, CDR2 SFDVKD. V was cut by 3 bases and J by 2 bases, with 13 bases left in between. The CDR3 covers 16 residues. In DNA form, the CDR3 reads TGTGCCACCAGTGATCCGAGGGGGGGTGGCAATCAGCCCCAGCATTTT. Translated, it gives CATSDPRGGGNQPQHF.

The rearrangement uses TRBV4-3 and TRBJ2-7; 9 bases are a match to TRBD2. J was trimmed by 6 bases and V by 11 bases; bases with no gene match: 14. Germline V CDR1 and CDR2: LGHNA, YSLEER. The CDR3 is made up of 14 amino acids. The CDR3 protein is CAGIWASGVSEQYF. Here the CDR3 DNA reads TGCGCCGGCATCTGGGCTAGCGGGGTATCCGAGCAGTACTTC.

This rearrangement joins TRBV6-1 to TRBJ2-7; TRBD1 might be the D (5 bases). CDR1 MNHNS and CDR2 SASEGT come from the germline V gene. There are 16 residues in the CDR3. V shed 1 base and J shed 5 bases, with 18 bases lying between them. DNA of the CDR3: TGTGCCAGCAGTGAAGGGGTAGGGGCGCTGGGTAACGAGCAGTACTTC. Encoded protein: CASSEGVGALGNEQYF.

This clone appeared once. CDR3 region: CASSIRGSLLHF. CDR3 coding DNA: TGTGCCAGCAGTATTAGGGGTTCTCTCCTCCACTTT. The rearrangement links TRBV2 to TRBJ1-6; perhaps TRBD1 as D (5 bases). This CDR3 is 12 amino acids long. CDR1 and CDR2 from the germline V gene are SNHLY and FYNNEI. Trimming cost V 5 bases and J 15 bases, with 14 bases left between them.

The rearrangement uses TRBV3-1 (or the pseudogene TRBV3-2) and TRBJ2-1, with TRBD1 matching over 7 bases. This CDR3 has 16 residues. Germline V lookup: CDR1 LGHDT, CDR2 YNNKEL (reference sequence). The trim removed 1 base at V and 1 base at J, leaving 4 bases unmatched. CDR3 nucleotides: TGTGCCAGCAGCCAAGCAGACAGGGTTTCCTACAATGAGCAGTTCTTC. Protein sequence: CASSQADRVSYNEQFF.

This clone came up a few times. CDR3 amino acids: CASSLVAGDTGELFF. The CDR3 DNA follows: TGTGCCAGCAGCTTGGTAGCGGGAGACACCGGGGAGCTGTTTTTT. The chain is built from TRBV5-4 and TRBJ2-2; TRBD2 matches 9 bases. The CDR3 totals 15 residues. Trimming at V came to 0 bases and at J to 3 bases, leaving 0 bases not matched to a gene. Germline values: CDR1 SGHNT, CDR2 YYREEE (reference sequence).

This clone has just a few counts. The V gene is TRBV5-1, the J gene TRBJ1-1, with D possibly TRBD1 on 5 matching bases. The CDR3 loop spans 15 amino acids. V was cut by 1 base and J by 0 bases, with 10 bases left in between. Looked up from germline, CDR1 is SGHRS and CDR2 is YFSETQ. The CDR3 DNA is TGCGCCAGCAGCTTGAAGGCAGGGATGAACACTGAAGCTTTCTTT. It is translated as CASSLKAGMNTEAFF.

This clone is medium-sized by share. V usage is TRBV1 and J usage is TRBJ2-1; the D call TRBD2 from the table was never checked on the DNA. TRBV1 is listed as a pseudogene. This CDR3 contains 15 residues. The chain's CDR3 is CTSSRAQEGGYEQFF. CDR3 sequence (DNA): TGCACCAGCAGCCGCGCCCAGGAGGGGGGGTATGAGCAGTTCTTC.

As for this clone: A junction end diverges from the germline sequence, so it may reflect a read error. The genes are TRBV7-7 and TRBJ2-5; a weak D match, TRBD2 (6 bases). The germline V gene encodes CDR1 SSHAT and CDR2 FNYEAQ (reference sequence). CDR3 length: 15 amino acids. DNA for the CDR3: TGTGCTAGCAGCTTGGGCGGGGTTTTCCAAGAGACCCAGTACTTC. Its protein is CASSLGGVFQETQYF.